This T cell receptor beta chain was recovered during a study of Graves' ophthalmopathy and Graves' hyperthyroidism. The V and J ends lost 3 bases and 4 bases, in that order; junction bases with no gene match: 5. Germline CDR1 and CDR2: SGDLS and YYNGEE. The CDR3 sequence is 15 residues long. Study observations and caveats: As the model predicted ophthalmopathy progression, it achieved a sensitivity of just over 70% and a specificity of 72.22%.

As to this clonotype: Its antigen is not known.

Transcripts of RNA were the source for amplifying TCR beta CDR3 regions. HTBI primers were employed in first-round RT-PCR, then a second-round multiplex PCR followed. Each CDR3 protein gets one entry after TCRdb re-called the multiplex PCR reads with MiXCR. The sample records 900,000 to 1,200,000 distinct CDR3 sequences, 35% to 45% being singletons. The rearrangement uses TRBV9 and TRBJ1-2; 11 bases line up with TRBD1. The sample consisted of peripheral blood or thyroid tissue (not recorded which). This clonotype originated in an adult man with Graves' hyperthyroidism. CDR3 nucleotide sequence: TGTGCCAGCAGCGCAGGACAGGGGGCCACCTATGGCTACACCTTC. Translating it yields CASSAGQGATYGYTF.